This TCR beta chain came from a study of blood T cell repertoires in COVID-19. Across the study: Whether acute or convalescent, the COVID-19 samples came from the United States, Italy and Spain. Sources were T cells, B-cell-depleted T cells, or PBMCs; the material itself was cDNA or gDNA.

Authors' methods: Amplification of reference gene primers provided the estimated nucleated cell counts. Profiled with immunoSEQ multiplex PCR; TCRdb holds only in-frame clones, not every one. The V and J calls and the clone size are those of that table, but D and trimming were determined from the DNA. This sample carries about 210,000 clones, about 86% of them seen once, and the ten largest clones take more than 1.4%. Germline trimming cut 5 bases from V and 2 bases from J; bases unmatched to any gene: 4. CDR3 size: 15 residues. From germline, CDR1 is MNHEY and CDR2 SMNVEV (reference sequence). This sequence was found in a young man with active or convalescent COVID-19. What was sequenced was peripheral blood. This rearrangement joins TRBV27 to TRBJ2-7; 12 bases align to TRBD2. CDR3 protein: CASSPRLAGAYEQYF. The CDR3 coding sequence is TGTGCCAGCAGTCCCAGACTAGCGGGGGCCTACGAGCAGTACTTC.